This T cell receptor (beta chain) was captured in a study of glioma-infiltrating T cells. General observations from the study: Tissue-blood divergence was below expectation in non-neoplastic patients, above in gliomas.

The germline CDR1 and CDR2 sequences are MNHNS and SASEGT. This CDR3 spans 14 amino acids. V gave up 7 bases and J gave up 4 bases, with 16 bases separating them. Amplification of TCR alpha and beta CDR3 regions from RNA used iRepertoire nested multiplex PCR. TCRdb passed the multiplex PCR reads through MiXCR, listing each CDR3 protein once. The table shows under 150,000 distinct CDR3 sequences, with 20% to 25% occurring only once. Points on this clonotype: The antigen is not known.

This TCR came from a human donor with low-grade glioma or glioblastoma, undergoing nonglioma brain surgery, or in good health (not recorded which). Sequencing was carried out using glioma tissue, nonneoplastic brain tissue, or PBMCs (not recorded which). V gene TRBV6-1 combines with J gene TRBJ1-2; D perhaps matches TRBD1 (5 bases). CDR3 in DNA: TGTGCCAGCAACGGAGCAGGGCGCCCCTATGGCTACACCTTC. This gives the protein CASNGAGRPYGYTF.